This entry lists 15 T cell receptor beta chains sequenced from one sample in a study of blood T cell repertoires in COVID-19. Sequencing used immunoSEQ multiplex PCR; TCRdb keeps in-frame clones, though not all of them. The sample records about 70,000 clones, 87% being singletons. The sequencing sample was made of peripheral blood. These receptors were obtained from a man in his fifties with active COVID-19.

The gene calls are TRBV6-1 and TRBJ2-3; 11 bases map to TRBD2. V dropped 3 bases and J dropped 3; count of bases not matched to a gene: 5. CDR3 length: 16 amino acids. Germline V gives CDR1 MNHNS, CDR2 SASEGT. The chain's CDR3 is CASSEVLAGATDTQYF. CDR3 nucleotide sequence: TGTGCCAGCAGTGAGGTACTAGCGGGAGCGACAGATACGCAGTATTTT.

The chain links TRBV18 to TRBJ1-1, with unresolved D. This CDR3 has 12 residues. Per the germline V gene, CDR1 is KGHSH and CDR2 is LQKENI. Deletions cut 1 base from V and 7 bases from J, with 7 bases between. The CDR3 nucleotides are TGTGCCAGCTCACCACAGGGAGTTGAAGCTTTCTTT. Translated, it gives CASSPQGVEAFF.

The chain carries TRBV29-1 and TRBJ1-1, with D possibly matching TRBD1 (5 bases). Trimming removed 7 bases at V and 11 bases at J, with 23 bases between. Germline assignment: CDR1 SQVTM and CDR2 ANQGSEA. The CDR3 spans 13 residues. CDR3 coding DNA: TGCAGCGGGAAAACAGCGCTGGGGACTTCGGCTTTCTTT. Protein: CSGKTALGTSAFF. Complete variable domain (other parts from reference TRBV29-1 and TRBJ1-1): SAVISQKPSRDICQRGTSLTIQCQVDSQVTMMFWYRQQPGQSLTLIATANQGSEATYESGFVIDKFPISRPNLTFSTLTVSNMSPEDSSIYLCSGKTALGTSAFFGQGTRLTVV.

The chain is built from TRBV7-2 and TRBJ2-5; 9 bases fit TRBD1. Per the germline V gene, CDR1 is SGHTA and CDR2 is FQGNSA. With V trimmed by 1 base and J by 5 bases, 11 bases remained unmatched. The CDR3 spans 17 residues. The CDR3 reads CASSLVALGQGRETQYF. The CDR3 nucleotides are TGTGCCAGCAGCTTAGTGGCTTTGGGACAGGGTCGTGAGACCCAGTACTTC.

This rearrangement joins TRBV7-9 to TRBJ2-2, with D perhaps matching TRBD1 (5 bases). The CDR3 runs 14 residues. Germline-derived CDR1 and CDR2 are SEHNR and FQNEAQ (reference sequence). The V end lost 5 bases, the J end lost 1 base, and 8 bases lay between the germline ends. CDR3 amino acids: CASSTQGNTGELFF. The CDR3 bases are TGTGCCAGCAGCACTCAGGGGAACACCGGGGAGCTGTTTTTT.

This rearrangement joins TRBV7-2 to TRBJ2-1; 11 bases line up with TRBD1. CDR1 and CDR2 from the germline V gene are SGHTA and FQGNSA. The ends lost 5 bases at V and 7 bases at J; junction bases unmatched: 7. The CDR3 is 15 amino acids. The CDR3 DNA reads TGTGCCAGCAGCGGCCGGGACAGGGGGATTAATGAGCAGTTCTTC. Translation gives CASSGRDRGINEQFF. The variable domain in full, completed from reference TRBV7-2 and TRBJ2-1, reads GAGVSQSPSNKVTEKGKDVELRCDPISGHTALYWYRQSLGQGLEFLIYFQGNSAPDKSGLPSDRFSAERTGGSVSTLTIQRTQQEDSAVYLCASSGRDRGINEQFFGPGTRLTVL.

The V gene is TRBV11-2, the J gene TRBJ2-3; 15 nucleotides line up with TRBD2. With 3 bases clipped from V and 6 bases from J, the junction kept 1 base outside the gene matches. There are 15 residues in the CDR3. The germline V gene encodes CDR1 SGHAT and CDR2 FQNNGV. CDR3 region: CASSFGTSGRDTQYF. The CDR3 nucleotides are TGTGCCAGCAGCTTTGGGACTAGCGGGAGGGATACGCAGTATTTT.

This chain joins TRBV27 and TRBJ1-2, with D possibly TRBD1 on 5 matching bases. V was clipped by 1 base and J by 6 bases, with 12 bases between them. Looked up from germline, CDR1 is MNHEY and CDR2 is SMNVEV (reference sequence). The CDR3 is 14 amino acids. The CDR3 loop reads CASSLFGRADGYTF. In DNA, the CDR3 is TGTGCCAGCAGTTTATTCGGCAGGGCGGATGGCTACACCTTC.

The gene calls are TRBV10-3 and TRBJ2-2; a weak D match, TRBD2 (6 bases). There are 17 residues in the CDR3. Trimming pared 4 bases from V and 0 bases from J, leaving 15 bases between. Germline CDR1 is ENHRY and CDR2 is SYGVKD. CDR3: CAISGGGVTANTGELFF. The CDR3 DNA is TGTGCCATCAGTGGTGGCGGGGTAACAGCGAACACCGGGGAGCTGTTTTTT.

This sequence joins TRBV5-1 and TRBJ1-2; D possibly corresponds to TRBD1 (6 bases). This CDR3 contains 14 residues. Germline V CDR1 and CDR2: SGHRS, YFSETQ. V was shortened by 3 bases and J by 0 bases, with 9 bases between the two germline ends. The CDR3 DNA is TGCGCCAGCAGCTCGCAGGGGTCTAACTATGGCTACACCTTC. This encodes CASSSQGSNYGYTF.

The chain links TRBV5-4 to TRBJ2-3; D possibly corresponds to TRBD1 (5 bases). The CDR3 contains 14 residues. Between the trimmed V and J ends, which lost 0 bases and 2 bases, there was a span of 7 bases. Per germline, CDR1 SGHNT and CDR2 YYREEE (reference sequence). CDR3 in amino acids: CASSLARATDTQYF. The CDR3 region has the DNA TGTGCCAGCAGCTTGGCCAGGGCCACAGATACGCAGTATTTT.

The gene calls are TRBV9 and TRBJ2-2; D is unresolved. Trimming removed 0 bases at V and 7 bases at J, with 4 bases between. CDR3 length equals 12 residues. Germline CDR1 reads SGDLS; CDR2 reads YYNGEE. CDR3 sequence: CASSVGVGELFF. CDR3 sequence (DNA): TGTGCCAGCAGCGTAGGAGTCGGGGAGCTGTTTTTT.

The chain is built from TRBV3-1 (or the pseudogene TRBV3-2) and TRBJ1-2; 12 bases are shared with TRBD1. The CDR3 loop spans 14 amino acids. CDR1 and CDR2 from the germline V gene are LGHDT and YNNKEL (reference sequence). V shed 1 base, J shed 13 bases, and the junction held 7 bases outside the gene matches. CDR3 in DNA: TGTGCCAGCAGCCAAGGGGACAGGGGGCGAAGAGTCACCTTC. Translation: CASSQGDRGRRVTF.

The chain uses TRBV6-2 or TRBV6-3 and TRBJ1-1, with 10 bases matching TRBD1. CDR3 length: 16 amino acids. Per the germline V gene, CDR1 is MNHEY and CDR2 is SVGEGT. The junction had 3 bases not matched to a gene; V was cut back by 2 bases and J by 0 bases. CDR3 DNA sequence: TGTGCCAGCAGTTACGGGACAGGGGCCTTGAACACTGAAGCTTTCTTT. Its protein is CASSYGTGALNTEAFF.

CDR3: CSVDTGSHEQYF. DNA of the CDR3: TGCAGCGTTGACACAGGGTCCCACGAGCAGTACTTC. This chain joins TRBV29-1 and TRBJ2-7, with D maybe TRBD1 (6 bases). The CDR3 consists of 12 residues. The germline V gene encodes CDR1 SQVTM and CDR2 ANQGSEA. Trimming shortened V by 3 bases and J by 5 bases, and 11 bases separated the two germline ends.